A selection of T cell receptor beta chains follows, all from one sample in a study of tissue T cells after allogeneic stem cell transplantation. Sequencing used immunoSEQ multiplex PCR; TCRdb keeps in-frame clones, though not all of them. The sample records about 26,000 clones, 91% being singletons. Sequencing was performed on blood, taken before transplantation. The receptors stem from an older male donor who later had graft-versus-host disease after an allogeneic stem cell transplant. The CDR3 runs from the conserved cysteine through the conserved F or W. Fields, in order: CDR3 length, J gene, D gene, V gene, clone size, CDR3 DNA, CDR3 protein. A D gene is named only where the DNA matches it firmly. Clone size is shown for a subset of rows, as once, few, many or a class of expanded clone.

>15|TRBJ1-2|.|TRBV5-6|.
TGTGCCAGCAGCCACCCGGCGGGTGGGGTTTATGGCTACACCTTC
CASSHPAGGVYGYTF
>12|TRBJ1-1|.|TRBV29-1|.
TGCAGCGTTGGACAGACGAACACTGAAGCTTTCTTT
CSVGQTNTEAFF
>14|TRBJ2-1|.|TRBV4-1|.
TGCGCCAGCAGCCACAGGGACACGGACAATGAGCAGTTCTTC
CASSHRDTDNEQFF
>14|TRBJ2-5|TRBD1|TRBV18|.
TGTGCCAGCTCACCACCGGGACAGGGGGGGACCCAGTACTTC
CASSPPGQGGTQYF
>13|TRBJ1-4|.|TRBV6-5|.
TGTGCCAGCACCAGGGTATGGAATGAAAAACTGTTTTTT
CASTRVWNEKLFF
>15|TRBJ2-7|.|TRBV6-2/TRBV6-3|.
TGTGCCAGCAGTCTCTCCTTCAGCGCTCCCTACGAGCAGTACTTC
CASSLSFSAPYEQYF
>15|TRBJ1-5|TRBD1|TRBV23-1|.
TGCGCCAGCAACGAAGACAGGGGGGGTCATCAGCCCCAGCATTTT
CASNEDRGGHQPQHF
>13|TRBJ1-1|.|TRBV19|.
TGTGCCAGTAGTATAGACGGGAGGACTGAAGCTTTCTTT
CASSIDGRTEAFF
>16|TRBJ1-1|.|TRBV3-1/TRBV3-2|.
TGTGCCAGCAGCTTCCGATTGGGAGGCAGGTTCACTGAAGCTTTCTTT
CASSFRLGGRFTEAFF
>15|TRBJ1-4|TRBD1|TRBV6-1|.
TGTGCCAGCAGTGATCTAACAGGGGTTAATGAAAAACTGTTTTTT
CASSDLTGVNEKLFF
>14|TRBJ1-3|.|TRBV5-4|once
TGTGCCAGCACCTCCCGGGTGGGGTCGGACACCATATATTTT
CASTSRVGSDTIYF
>14|TRBJ1-5|.|TRBV19|.
TGTGCCAGTAGGGCCGGGGGGCTAAATCAGCCCCAGCATTTT
CASRAGGLNQPQHF
>15|TRBJ1-5|.|TRBV11-3|.
TGTGCCAACAGCCTAGGGGTGGAGGGTGTCCAGCCCCAGCATTTT
CANSLGVEGVQPQHF
>15|TRBJ1-2|.|TRBV5-1|once
TGCGCCAGCAGCTTGGGTGGGGGTTTGCAGGTTGGCTACACCTTC
CASSLGGGLQVGYTF
>11|TRBJ1-2|.|TRBV20-1|.
TGCAGTGCTAGTGACGGACATGGCTACACCTTC
CSASDGHGYTF